This T cell receptor beta chain appears in the sequencing data of a study (dated by TCRdb to about 2016). Comment on this clonotype: The antigen it binds to is not known. No much larger clonotype is one base removed from it; base qualities were not supplied.

Library preparation used RT-PCR. The run used an Illumina MiSeq. TCRdb reran the public reads through fastp at Q25 and MiXCR, keeping productive beta chains. Under each unique CDR3 protein, matching rows form one entry showing the most common genes and DNA. Within this sample are fewer than 800,000 distinct CDR3 sequences, with more than 13% of them counted one time only. 3.6% of the sample belongs to the ten largest clones. The CDR3, from cysteine to phenylalanine, totals 15 residues. Of the read, only the CDR3 DNA is kept; its 45 bases are in frame from base 1. The germline V gene (reference sequence) supplies CDR1 DFQATT and CDR2 SNEGSKA. Germline trimming: 5 bases from V, 4 bases from J; junction bases outside gene matches: 12.

The clonotype was recovered from a female donor in good health, serving as a healthy control. Sequenced: memory CD4+ T cells from blood. The V and J genes are TRBV20-1 and TRBJ2-5; 8 middle bases align to TRBD2. The CDR3 reads CSAGQPGLGPETQYF. The DNA is TGCAGTGCTGGCCAACCGGGACTAGGCCCAGAGACCCAGTACTTC.